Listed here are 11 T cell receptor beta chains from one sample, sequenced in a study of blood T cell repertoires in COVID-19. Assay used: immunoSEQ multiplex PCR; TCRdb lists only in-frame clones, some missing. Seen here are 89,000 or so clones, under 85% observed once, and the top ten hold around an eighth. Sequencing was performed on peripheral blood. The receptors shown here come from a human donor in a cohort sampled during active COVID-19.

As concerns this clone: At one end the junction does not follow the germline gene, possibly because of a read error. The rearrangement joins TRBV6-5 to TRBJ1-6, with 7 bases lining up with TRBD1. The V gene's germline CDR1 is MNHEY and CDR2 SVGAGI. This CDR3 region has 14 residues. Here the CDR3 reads CASSRDRGDSSLHF. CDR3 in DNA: TGTGCCAGCAGCAGGGACAGAGGAGATTCATCCCTCCACTTT.

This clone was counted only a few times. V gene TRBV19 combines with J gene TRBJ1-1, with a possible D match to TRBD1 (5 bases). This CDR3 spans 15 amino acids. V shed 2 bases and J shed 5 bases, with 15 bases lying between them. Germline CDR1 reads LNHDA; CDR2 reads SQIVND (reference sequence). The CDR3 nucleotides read TGTGCCAGTAGTATAAGGTGGGGCCAGGGTACTGAAGCTTTCTTT. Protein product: CASSIRWGQGTEAFF.

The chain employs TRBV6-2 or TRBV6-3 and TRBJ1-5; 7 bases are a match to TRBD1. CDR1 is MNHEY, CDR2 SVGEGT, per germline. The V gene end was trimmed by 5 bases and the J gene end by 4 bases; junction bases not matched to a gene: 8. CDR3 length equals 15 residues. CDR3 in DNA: TGTGCCAGCAGTACTGACAGGGAATGGAATCAGCCCCAGCATTTT. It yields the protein CASSTDREWNQPQHF.

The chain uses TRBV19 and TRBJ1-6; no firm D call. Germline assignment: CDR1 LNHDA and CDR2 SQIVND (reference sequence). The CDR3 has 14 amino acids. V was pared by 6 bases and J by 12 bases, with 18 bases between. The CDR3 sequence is CASSPVGRAEPLHF. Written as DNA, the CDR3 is TGTGCCAGTAGCCCGGTTGGGAGGGCGGAACCCCTCCACTTT.

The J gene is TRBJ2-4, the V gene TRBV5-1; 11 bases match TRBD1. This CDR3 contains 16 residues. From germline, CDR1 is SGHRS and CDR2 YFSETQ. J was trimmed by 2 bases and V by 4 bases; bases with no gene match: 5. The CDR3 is CASSVGTGGTKNIQYF. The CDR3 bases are TGCGCCAGCAGCGTAGGGACAGGGGGGACCAAAAACATTCAGTACTTC.

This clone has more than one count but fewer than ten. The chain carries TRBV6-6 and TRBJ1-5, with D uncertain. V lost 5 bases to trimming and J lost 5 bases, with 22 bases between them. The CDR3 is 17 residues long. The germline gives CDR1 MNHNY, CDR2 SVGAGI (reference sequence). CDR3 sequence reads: CASSPLPTRVRDQPQHF. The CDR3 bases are TGTGCCAGCAGTCCGCTCCCCACTAGAGTACGGGATCAGCCCCAGCATTTT.

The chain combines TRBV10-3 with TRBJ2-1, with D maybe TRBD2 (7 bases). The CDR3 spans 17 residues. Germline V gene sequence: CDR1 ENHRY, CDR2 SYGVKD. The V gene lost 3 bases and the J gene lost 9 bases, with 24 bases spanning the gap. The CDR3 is CAISDGVGGGLWGEQFF. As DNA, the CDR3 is TGTGCCATCAGTGACGGAGTGGGAGGGGGGTTATGGGGTGAGCAGTTCTTC.

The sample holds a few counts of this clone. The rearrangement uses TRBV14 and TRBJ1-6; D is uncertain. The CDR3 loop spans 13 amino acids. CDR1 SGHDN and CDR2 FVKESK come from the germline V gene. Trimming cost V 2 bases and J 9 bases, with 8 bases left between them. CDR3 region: CASSQQWSSPLHF. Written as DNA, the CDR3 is TGTGCCAGCAGCCAACAGTGGAGTTCACCCCTCCACTTT.

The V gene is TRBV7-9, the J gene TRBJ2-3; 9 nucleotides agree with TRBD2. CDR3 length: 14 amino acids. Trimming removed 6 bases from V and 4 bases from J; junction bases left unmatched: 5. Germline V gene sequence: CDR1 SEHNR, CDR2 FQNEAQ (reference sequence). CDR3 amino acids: CASSSGGGADTQYF. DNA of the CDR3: TGTGCCAGCAGTAGCGGGGGAGGCGCAGATACGCAGTATTTT.

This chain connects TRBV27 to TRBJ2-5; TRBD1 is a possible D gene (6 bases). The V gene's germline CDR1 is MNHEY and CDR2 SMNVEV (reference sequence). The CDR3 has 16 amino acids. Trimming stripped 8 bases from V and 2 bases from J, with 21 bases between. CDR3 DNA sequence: TGTGCCAGCTCCCGTTCACAGGGAATCAGGCAAGAGACCCAGTACTTC. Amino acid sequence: CASSRSQGIRQETQYF.

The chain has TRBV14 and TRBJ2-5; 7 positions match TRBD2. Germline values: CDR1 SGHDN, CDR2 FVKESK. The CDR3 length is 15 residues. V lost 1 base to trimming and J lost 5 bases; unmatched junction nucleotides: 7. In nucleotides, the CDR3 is TGTGCCAGCAGCCAAGTACAGCGGGATGATGAGACCCAGTACTTC. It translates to CASSQVQRDDETQYF.